A single T cell receptor beta chain is shown here with its context. Given a much more abundant clone one base away, this may be a read error. This sample was taken from a study of molecular identifiers for immune sequencing clone quantification. Germline-derived CDR1 and CDR2 are PRHDT and FYEKMQ (reference sequence). The CDR3 is 15 amino acids. TCRdb recomputed calls from the PCR reads with MiXCR, one row per CDR3 protein. This table has 30,000 to 45,000 distinct CDR3 sequences, approximately 17% appearing once. This TCR derives from a human donor in good health. Some libraries in this study had Jurkat cell RNA spiked in. The sequenced material came from naive CD8+ T cells from blood, with Jurkat cell RNA spiked in. As to subset: FACS-sorted CD8+CD4-CCR7+CD45RA+ naive T cells. The chain employs TRBV13 and TRBJ2-7, with 14 bases fitting TRBD2. CDR3 protein: CASGLPGLAGDEQYF. The DNA of the CDR3 is TGTGCCAGCGGCTTACCGGGACTAGCGGGAGACGAGCAGTACTTC.